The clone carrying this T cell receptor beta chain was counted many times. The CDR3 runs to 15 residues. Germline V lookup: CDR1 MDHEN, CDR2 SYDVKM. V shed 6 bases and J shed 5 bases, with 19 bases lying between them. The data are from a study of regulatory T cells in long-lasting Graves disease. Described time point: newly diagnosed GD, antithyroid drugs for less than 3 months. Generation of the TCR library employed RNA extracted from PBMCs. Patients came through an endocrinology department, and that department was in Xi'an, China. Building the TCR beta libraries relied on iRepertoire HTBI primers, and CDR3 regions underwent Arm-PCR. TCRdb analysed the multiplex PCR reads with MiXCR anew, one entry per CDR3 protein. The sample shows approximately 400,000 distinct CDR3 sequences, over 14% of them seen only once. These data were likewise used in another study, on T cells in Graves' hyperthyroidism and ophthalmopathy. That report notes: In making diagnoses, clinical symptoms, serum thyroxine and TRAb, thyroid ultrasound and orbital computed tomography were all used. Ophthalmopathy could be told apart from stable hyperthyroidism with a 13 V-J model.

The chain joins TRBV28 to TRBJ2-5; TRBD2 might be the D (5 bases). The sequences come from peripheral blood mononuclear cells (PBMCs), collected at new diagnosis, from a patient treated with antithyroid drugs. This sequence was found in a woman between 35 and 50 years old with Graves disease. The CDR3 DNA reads TGTGCCAGCAGCCCTGCGGGTAGCACGGGCGAGACCCAGTACTTC. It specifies CASSPAGSTGETQYF.